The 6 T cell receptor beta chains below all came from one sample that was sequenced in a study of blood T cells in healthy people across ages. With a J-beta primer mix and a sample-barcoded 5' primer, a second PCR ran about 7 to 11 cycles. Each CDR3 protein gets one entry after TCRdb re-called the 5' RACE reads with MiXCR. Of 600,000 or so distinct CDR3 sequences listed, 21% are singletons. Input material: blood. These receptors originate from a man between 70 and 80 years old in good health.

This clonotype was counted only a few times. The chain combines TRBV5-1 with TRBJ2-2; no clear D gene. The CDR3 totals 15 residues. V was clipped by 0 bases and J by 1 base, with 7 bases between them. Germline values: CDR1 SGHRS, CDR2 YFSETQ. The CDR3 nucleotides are TGCGCCAGCAGCTTGGACAGTCAGAACACCGGGGAGCTGTTTTTT. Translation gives CASSLDSQNTGELFF.

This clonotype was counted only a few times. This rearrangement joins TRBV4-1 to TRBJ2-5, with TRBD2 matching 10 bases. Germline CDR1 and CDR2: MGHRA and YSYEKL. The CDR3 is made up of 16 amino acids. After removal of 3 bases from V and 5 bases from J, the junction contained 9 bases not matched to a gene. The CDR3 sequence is CASSHRLAGVRETQYF. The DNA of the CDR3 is TGCGCCAGCAGCCATAGGCTAGCGGGAGTGAGGGAGACCCAGTACTTC.

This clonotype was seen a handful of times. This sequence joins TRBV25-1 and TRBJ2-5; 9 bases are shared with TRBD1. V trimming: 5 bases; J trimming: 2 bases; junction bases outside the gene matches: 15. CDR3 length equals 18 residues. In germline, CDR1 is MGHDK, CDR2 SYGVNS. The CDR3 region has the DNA TGTGCCAGCAGTCCCCCTGACAGGGGGGGAAAGCATCAAGAGACCCAGTACTTC. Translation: CASSPPDRGGKHQETQYF.

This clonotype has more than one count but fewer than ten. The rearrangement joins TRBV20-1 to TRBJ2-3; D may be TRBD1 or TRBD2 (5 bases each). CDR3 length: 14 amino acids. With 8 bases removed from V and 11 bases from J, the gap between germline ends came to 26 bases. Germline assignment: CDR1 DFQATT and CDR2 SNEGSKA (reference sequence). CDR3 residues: CSPSGTNFSWRQYF. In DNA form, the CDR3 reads TGCAGTCCCTCCGGGACCAACTTCTCTTGGCGGCAGTATTTT.

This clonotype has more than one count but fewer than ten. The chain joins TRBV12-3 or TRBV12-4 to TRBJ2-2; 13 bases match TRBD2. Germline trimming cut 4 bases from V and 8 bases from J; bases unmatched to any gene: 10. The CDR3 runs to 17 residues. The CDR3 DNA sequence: TGTGCCAGCAGTTCTTCCCGGACTAGCGGGAGTTCAGGGGAGCTGTTTTTT. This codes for CASSSSRTSGSSGELFF.

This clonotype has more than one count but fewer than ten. The CDR3 DNA sequence: TGCAGCGTTGATTGGCGGTACGAGCAGTACTTC. Protein: CSVDWRYEQYF. The V call is TRBV29-1, the J call TRBJ2-7; D unclear. Germline V gene data show CDR1 as SQVTM and CDR2 as ANQGSEA. The CDR3 has 11 residues. V dropped 3 bases and J dropped 4 bases, with 7 bases sitting between them.